The rows below give T cell receptor beta chains drawn from one sample of a study of cytomegalovirus exposure and HLA in healthy donors. The repertoire was sequenced with immunoSEQ multiplex PCR; TCRdb's copy has only in-frame clones and lacks some. This sample yields 100,000 or so clones, of which roughly 77% are seen a single time; about 1.5% belongs to the top ten. The sample taken for sequencing was PBMCs. These receptors were taken from a man in his forties or fifties in good health and CMV-seronegative. CDR3s include the opening cysteine and the closing phenylalanine or tryptophan.

j_gene | v_gene | len | CDR3aa
TRBJ2-5 | TRBV7-2 | 11 | CASSPKETQYF
TRBJ2-1 | TRBV5-6 | 16 | CASSLGGGDAYNEQFF
TRBJ1-5 | TRBV18 | 15 | CASSHGTSDNQPQHF
TRBJ1-4 | TRBV5-1 | 15 | CASRVRGATNEKLFF
TRBJ1-2 | TRBV6-1 | 14 | CASRGPGQSYGYTF
TRBJ1-5 | TRBV19 | 15 | CASSIGEGGNQPQHF
TRBJ1-2 | TRBV10-3 | 13 | CAIMIQGTRGYTF
TRBJ1-3 | TRBV4-1 | 15 | CASSQDQASGNTIYF
TRBJ1-2 | TRBV5-1 | 16 | CASSPIGQGANYGYTF
TRBJ1-1 | TRBV5-1 | 14 | CASSLSSVGQGSFF
TRBJ2-7 | TRBV6-5 | 11 | CASRNRDEQYF
TRBJ2-7 | TRBV9 | 15 | CASSTGGVGVYEQYF
TRBJ1-5 | TRBV5-1 | 14 | CASSSGQSNQPQHF
TRBJ1-2 | TRBV27 | 14 | CASRPDRGLSGYTF
TRBJ2-2 | TRBV7-8 | 20 | CASSLGGRLWGQGITGELFF
TRBJ2-3 | TRBV28 | 12 | CASSTSTDTQYF
TRBJ2-7 | TRBV14 | 14 | CASSLQRHSYEQYF
TRBJ2-7 | TRBV19 | 13 | CASSTGQGYEQYF
TRBJ2-7 | TRBV4-2 | 14 | CASSQGQGDYEQYF
TRBJ1-6 | TRBV5-6 | 15 | CASSLGTGGRTPLHF
TRBJ2-5 | TRBV9 | 16 | CASSDRLAGAQETQYF
TRBJ1-2 | TRBV5-1 | 14 | CASSLDGQGYGYTF
TRBJ1-2 | TRBV30 | 13 | CAWSSGRNYGYTF
- | TRBV30 | 13 | CAWQAGGTYEQYF
TRBJ1-3 | TRBV19 | 13 | CASIPGSGNTIYF
TRBJ2-7 | TRBV27 | 14 | CASRGLETRYEQYF
TRBJ2-5 | TRBV5-5 | 16 | CASSIAVAGGQETQYF
TRBJ1-5 | TRBV6-1 | 14 | CASSPGDSHQPQHF
TRBJ1-5 | TRBV19 | 14 | CASRRQGPNQPQHF
- | TRBV7-6 | 16 | CASSLQPGTGNYEQYF
TRBJ2-1 | TRBV7-3 | 15 | CASSLHLSSYNEQFF
TRBJ2-1 | TRBV5-4 | 15 | CASSFSGGLYNEQFF
TRBJ1-5 | TRBV6-6 | 14 | CASRKVGGYQPQHF
TRBJ2-7 | TRBV27 | 14 | CASSFPGQIYEQYF
TRBJ2-5 | TRBV7-2 | 14 | CASSLGQLKETQYF
TRBJ1-5 | TRBV15 | 15 | CATSKKTGGGQPQHF
TRBJ2-5 | TRBV2 | 15 | CASSEDGGALGTQYF
TRBJ1-4 | TRBV7-9 | 15 | CASSETRLRSEKLFF
TRBJ2-1 | TRBV13 | 20 | CASSLRGGGGFRRSYNEQFF
TRBJ2-6 | TRBV18 | 22 | CASSGLGTSGGLPVSGANVLTF
TRBJ1-2 | TRBV30 | 14 | CAWSPEGQGRSYTF
TRBJ1-4 | TRBV9 | 14 | CASSVGQTNEKLFF
TRBJ2-7 | TRBV7-9 | 15 | CSSSQTTGGRHEQYF
TRBJ1-4 | TRBV15 | 14 | CATSRDWGVEKLFF
TRBJ2-1 | TRBV14 | 18 | CASSQDLVTRGHYNEQFF
TRBJ2-2 | TRBV18 | 17 | CASSPISGQGNTGELFF
TRBJ1-3 | TRBV5-4 | 16 | CASSLDGQISGNTIYF
TRBJ1-2 | TRBV6-1 | 15 | CASPEGPSPNQGYTF
TRBJ1-1 | TRBV4-2 | 13 | CASKETGSTEAFF
TRBJ2-1 | TRBV6-5 | 13 | CASSPYRGKEQFF
TRBJ1-5 | TRBV28 | 14 | CASSLGHSNQPQHF
TRBJ1-3 | TRBV5-1 | 14 | CASSLAGYGNTIYF
TRBJ1-6 | TRBV11-2 | 17 | CASSPPGGAPGNSPLHF
TRBJ2-2 | TRBV11-3 | 16 | CASSLDGGVNTGELFF
TRBJ1-5 | TRBV5-5 | 16 | CASSSRGRGSNQPQHF